This T cell receptor beta chain was identified during a study of OX40 agonist ivuxolimab in advanced cancers. As for the study in general: Males comprised 75% to 90% of the group, whose mean age was roughly 64 years (range roughly 20 to 90). Under the entry rules, prior anti-PD-1, anti-PD-L1 or anti-CTLA-4 therapy was allowed, and about 38% had some.

The protocol was immunoSEQ multiplex PCR, while the TCRdb copy is restricted to in-frame clones and leaves out a portion. The profile shows 30,000 to 45,000 clones, about 78% of them singletons. Concerning this clone itself: Its antigen is still unknown.

The study's findings and limits: Low levels of normalized T-cell clonal expansion also appeared in some nonresponders. There was clonal expansion of CD4+ and CD8+ blood T cells by week 6 at 0.1 to 3.0 mg/kg.

The CDR3 totals 15 residues. CDR1 is MDHEN and CDR2 is SYDVKM in the germline V gene. The trim removed 5 bases at V and 6 bases at J, leaving 7 bases unmatched. The gene calls are TRBV28 and TRBJ1-5; TRBD1 matches at 10 bases. Sample: CD4+ or CD8+ T cells sorted from blood, taken in a trial of the OX40 agonist ivuxolimab. The clonotype originates from an adult with an advanced solid tumor such as melanoma, head and neck, liver or kidney cancer. The CDR3, as DNA: TGTGCCAGCAGTGCAGGACAGGGGGGGCGTCAGCCCCAGCATTTT. Translated: CASSAGQGGRQPQHF.